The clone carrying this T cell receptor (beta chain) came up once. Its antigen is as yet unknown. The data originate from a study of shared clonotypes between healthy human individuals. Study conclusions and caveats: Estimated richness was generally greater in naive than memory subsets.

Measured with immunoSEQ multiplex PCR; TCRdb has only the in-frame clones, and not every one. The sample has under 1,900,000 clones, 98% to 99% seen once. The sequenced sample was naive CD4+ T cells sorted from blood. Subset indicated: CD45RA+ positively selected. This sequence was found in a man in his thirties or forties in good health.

DNA for the CDR3: TGTGCCAGCAGATTTAGCGGGCGCAACTCCTACGAGCAGTACTTC. Its protein product is CASRFSGRNSYEQYF. The chain employs TRBV27 and TRBJ2-7; 7 bases map to TRBD2. Trimming removed 6 bases from V and 0 bases from J; junction bases left unmatched: 8. The CDR3 is made up of 15 amino acids. Germline CDR1 and CDR2: MNHEY and SMNVEV (reference sequence).